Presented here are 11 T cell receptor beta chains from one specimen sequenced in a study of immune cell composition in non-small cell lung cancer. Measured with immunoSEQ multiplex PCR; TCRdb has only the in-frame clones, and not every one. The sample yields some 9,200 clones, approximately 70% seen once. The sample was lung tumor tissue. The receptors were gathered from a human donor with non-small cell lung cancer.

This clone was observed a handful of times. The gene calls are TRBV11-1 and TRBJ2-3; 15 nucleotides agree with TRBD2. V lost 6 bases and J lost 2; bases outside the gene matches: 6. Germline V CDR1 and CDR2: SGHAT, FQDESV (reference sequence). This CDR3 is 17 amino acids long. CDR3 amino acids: CASSHGTSGGHTDTQYF. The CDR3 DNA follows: TGTGCCAGCAGTCACGGGACTAGCGGGGGGCACACAGATACGCAGTATTTT.

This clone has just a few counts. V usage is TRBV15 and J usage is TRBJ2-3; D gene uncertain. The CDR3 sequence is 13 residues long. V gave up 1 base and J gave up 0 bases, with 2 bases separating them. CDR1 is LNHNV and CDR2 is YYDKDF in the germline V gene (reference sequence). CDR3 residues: CATSRASTDTQYF. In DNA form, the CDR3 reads TGTGCCACCAGCAGAGCTAGCACAGATACGCAGTATTTT.

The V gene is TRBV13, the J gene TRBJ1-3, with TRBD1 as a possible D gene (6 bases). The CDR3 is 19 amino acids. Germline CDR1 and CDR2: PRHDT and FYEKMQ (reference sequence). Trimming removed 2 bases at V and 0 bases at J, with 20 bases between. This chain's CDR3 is CASSLTVITGTSSGNTIYF. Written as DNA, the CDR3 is TGTGCCAGCAGCTTAACAGTAATAACAGGGACCAGCTCTGGAAACACCATATATTTT.

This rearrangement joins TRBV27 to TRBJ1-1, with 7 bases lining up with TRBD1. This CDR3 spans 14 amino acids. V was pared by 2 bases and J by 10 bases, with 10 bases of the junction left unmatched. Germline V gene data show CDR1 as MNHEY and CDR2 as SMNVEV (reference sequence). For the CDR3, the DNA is TGTGCCAGCAGTTTAACGACAGGGACCCGACGAGCTTTCTTT. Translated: CASSLTTGTRRAFF.

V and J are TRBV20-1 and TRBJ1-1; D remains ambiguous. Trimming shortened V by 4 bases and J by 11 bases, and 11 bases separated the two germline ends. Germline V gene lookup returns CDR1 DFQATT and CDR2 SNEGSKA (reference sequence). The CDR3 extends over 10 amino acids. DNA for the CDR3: TGCAGTGCTACACAAAGGTCGGCTTTCTTT. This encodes CSATQRSAFF.

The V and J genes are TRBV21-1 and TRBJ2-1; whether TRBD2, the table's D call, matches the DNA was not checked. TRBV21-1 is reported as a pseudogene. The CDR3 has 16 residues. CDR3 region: CASSKISGTSGVEQFF. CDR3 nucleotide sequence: TGTGCCAGCAGCAAAATATCCGGGACTAGCGGGGTAGAGCAGTTCTTC.

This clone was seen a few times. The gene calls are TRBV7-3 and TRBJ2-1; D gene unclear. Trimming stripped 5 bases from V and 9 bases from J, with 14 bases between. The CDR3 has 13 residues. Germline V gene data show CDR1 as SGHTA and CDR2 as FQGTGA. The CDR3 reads CASSPLRSAEQFF. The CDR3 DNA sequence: TGTGCCAGCAGCCCATTACGCAGTGCTGAGCAGTTCTTC. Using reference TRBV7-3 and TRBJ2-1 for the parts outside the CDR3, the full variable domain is GAGVSQTPSNKVTEKGKYVELRCDPISGHTALYWYRQSLGQGPEFLIYFQGTGAADDSGLPNDRFFAVRPEGSVSTLKIQRTERGDSAVYLCASSPLRSAEQFFGPGTRLTVL.

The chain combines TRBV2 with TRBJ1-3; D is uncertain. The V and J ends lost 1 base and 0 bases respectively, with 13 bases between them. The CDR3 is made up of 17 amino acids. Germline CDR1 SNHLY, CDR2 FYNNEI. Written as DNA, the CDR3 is TGTGCCAGCAGTGAAGACCCCCGTGGAGTCTCTGGAAACACCATATATTTT. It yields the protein CASSEDPRGVSGNTIYF.

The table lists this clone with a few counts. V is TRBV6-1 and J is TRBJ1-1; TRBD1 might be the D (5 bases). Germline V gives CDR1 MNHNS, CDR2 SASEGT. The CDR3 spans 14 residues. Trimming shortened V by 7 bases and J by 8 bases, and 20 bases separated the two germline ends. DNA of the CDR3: TGTGCCAGCATTCTAGGGACTATCAAGACCGAAGCTTTCTTT. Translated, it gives CASILGTIKTEAFF.

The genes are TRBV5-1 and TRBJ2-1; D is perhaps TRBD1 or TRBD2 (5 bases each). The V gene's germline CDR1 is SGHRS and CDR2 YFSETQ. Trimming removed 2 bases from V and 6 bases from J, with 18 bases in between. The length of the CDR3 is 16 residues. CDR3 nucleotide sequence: TGCGCCAGCAGCTTAACTGGCTTGAGGGGATTCAATGAGCAGTTCTTC. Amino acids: CASSLTGLRGFNEQFF. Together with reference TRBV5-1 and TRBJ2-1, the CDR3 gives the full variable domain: KAGVTQTPRYLIKTRGQQVTLSCSPISGHRSVSWYQQTPGQGLQFLFEYFSETQRNKGNFPGRFSGRQFSNSRSEMNVSTLELGDSALYLCASSLTGLRGFNEQFFGPGTRLTVL.

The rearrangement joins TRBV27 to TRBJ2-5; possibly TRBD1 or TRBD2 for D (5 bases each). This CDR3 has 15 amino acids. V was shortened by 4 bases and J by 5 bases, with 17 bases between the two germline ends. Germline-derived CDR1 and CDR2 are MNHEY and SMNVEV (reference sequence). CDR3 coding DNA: TGTGCCAGCAGTTCTACCGGGACGTACGGGGAGACCCAGTACTTC. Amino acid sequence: CASSSTGTYGETQYF.